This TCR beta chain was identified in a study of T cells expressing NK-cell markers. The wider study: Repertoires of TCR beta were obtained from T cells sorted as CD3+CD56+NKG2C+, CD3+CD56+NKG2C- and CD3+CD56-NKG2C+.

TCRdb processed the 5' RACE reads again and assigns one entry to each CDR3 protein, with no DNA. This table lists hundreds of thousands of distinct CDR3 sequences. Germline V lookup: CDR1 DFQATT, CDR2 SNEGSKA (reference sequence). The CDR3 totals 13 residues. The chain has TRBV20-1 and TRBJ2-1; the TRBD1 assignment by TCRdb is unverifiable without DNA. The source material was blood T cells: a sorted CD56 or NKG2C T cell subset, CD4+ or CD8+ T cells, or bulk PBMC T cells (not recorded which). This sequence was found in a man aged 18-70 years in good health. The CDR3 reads CSASRDRGNEQFF.